This T cell receptor beta chain is drawn from a study of T-cell memory formation after mild COVID-19. The study's findings and limits: Whether second-wave clones peaking at day 37 were SARS-CoV-2 specific went unconfirmed. The study found balanced CD4/CD8 in clones contracting day 15 to 85 and a CD4+ lean in later expanders.

TCRdb analysed the 5' RACE reads with MiXCR anew, one entry per CDR3 protein. The repertoire consists of approximately 560,000 distinct CDR3 sequences, with approximately 15% occurring once and the leading ten covering about 8.1%. This clonotype was counted at least ten times. Antigen unknown. V was pared by 0 bases and J by 2 bases, with 5 bases between. The CDR3 is 13 amino acids. Germline lookup yields CDR1 KGHSH and CDR2 LQKENI. What was sequenced was PBMCs or a T cell subset sorted from them (not recorded which). The V gene is TRBV18, the J gene TRBJ2-7; D call uncertain. This receptor was taken from an adult woman who had mild COVID-19 (a few samples of this study predate the infection). Cell type and time point are not known. Here the CDR3 DNA reads TGTGCCAGCTCACCACCGACACCCTACGAGCAGTACTTC. This translates into CASSPPTPYEQYF.